The text below deals with one TCR beta chain. Profiling relied on immunoSEQ multiplex PCR, and the TCRdb table lists in-frame clones only, not all of them. The sample holds under 450,000 clones, roughly 90% seen once. Germline-derived CDR1 and CDR2 are SGHAT and FQNNGV. Trimming cost V 4 bases and J 5 bases, with 25 bases left between them. The CDR3 is made up of 18 amino acids. This specimen belongs to a study of control samples from healthy donors and cancer patients. The V call is TRBV11-2, the J call TRBJ2-3, with D possibly matching TRBD2 (6 bases). This clonotype was sampled from a man aged 40-50 years with head and neck cancer. Material for sequencing was PBMCs. The CDR3 loop reads CASSSTAFPQRVGDTQYF. The CDR3 nucleotides read TGTGCCAGCAGCTCCACCGCATTTCCCCAGCGGGTGGGAGATACGCAGTATTTT.